This TCR beta chain was captured in a study of T cell changes during pregnancy in multiple sclerosis (dated by TCRdb to the late 2010s). Broadly, across the study: In women with multiple sclerosis, the researchers looked at how the T cell repertoire shifted as pregnancy progressed.

Trimming costs V 4 bases and J 5 bases, and their ends lie 16 bases apart. The germline V gene provides CDR1 SGDLS and CDR2 YYNGEE. The CDR3 starts with the cysteine, ends with the phenylalanine, and has 14 residues. Just CDR3 DNA is preserved here, 42 bases in frame from base 1. The method behind the library was the immunoSEQ multiplex PCR assay. As stored in TCRdb, this immuneACCESS dataset retains in-frame rearrangements with V and J assigned. A fraction of the clones does not appear; measured against another copy, unresolved V genes explain less than half of the discrepancy, and the remainder lacks a known reason. This sample is represented by about 99,000 clones; around 94% of them were singletons. The ten largest clones add up to about 0.89% of the sample. As to this clone: Its antigen target is currently unknown. No quality values exist for individual bases; no much larger clone is one base distant.

Recombination joined TRBV9 with TRBJ2-7, and possibly TRBD1, on 5 matching bases. The material sequenced was peripheral blood, taken after pregnancy. The sequence derives from a female donor with multiple sclerosis, enrolled in a pregnancy study. The nucleotide sequence is TGTGCCAGCAGCAAAGGGGCAGATATCCACGAGCAGTACTTC. Its protein is CASSKGADIHEQYF.